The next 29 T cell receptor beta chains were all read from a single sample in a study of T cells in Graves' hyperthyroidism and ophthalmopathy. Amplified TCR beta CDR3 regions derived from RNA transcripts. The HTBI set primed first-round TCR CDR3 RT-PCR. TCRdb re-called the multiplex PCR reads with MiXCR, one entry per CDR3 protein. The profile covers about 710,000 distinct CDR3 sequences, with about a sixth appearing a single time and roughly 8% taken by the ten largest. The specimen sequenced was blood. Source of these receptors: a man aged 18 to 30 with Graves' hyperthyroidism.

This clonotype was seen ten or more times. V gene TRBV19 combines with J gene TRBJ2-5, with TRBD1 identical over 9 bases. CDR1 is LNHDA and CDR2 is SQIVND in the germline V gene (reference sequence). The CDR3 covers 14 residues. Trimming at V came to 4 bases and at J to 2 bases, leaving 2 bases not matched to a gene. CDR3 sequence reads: CASSTDRGQETQYF. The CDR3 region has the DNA TGTGCCAGTAGTACCGACAGGGGGCAAGAGACCCAGTACTTC.

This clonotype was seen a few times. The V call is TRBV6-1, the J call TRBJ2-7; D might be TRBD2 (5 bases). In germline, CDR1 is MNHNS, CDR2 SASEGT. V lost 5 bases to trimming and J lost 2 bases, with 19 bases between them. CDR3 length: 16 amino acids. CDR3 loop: CASSPFSGEKAYEQYF. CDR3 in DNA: TGTGCCAGCAGTCCGTTTTCCGGGGAAAAAGCCTACGAGCAGTACTTC.

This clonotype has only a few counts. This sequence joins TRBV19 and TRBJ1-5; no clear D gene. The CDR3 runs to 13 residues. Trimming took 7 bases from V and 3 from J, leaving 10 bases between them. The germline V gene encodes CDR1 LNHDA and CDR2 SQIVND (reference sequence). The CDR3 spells CASTGSVNQPQHF. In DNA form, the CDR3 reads TGTGCCAGTACAGGATCCGTCAATCAGCCCCAGCATTTT. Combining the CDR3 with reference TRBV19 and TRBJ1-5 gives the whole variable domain DGGITQSPKYLFRKEGQNVTLSCEQNLNHDAMYWYRQDPGQGLRLIYYSQIVNDFQKGDIAEGYSVSREKKESFPLTVTSAQKNPTAFYLCASTGSVNQPQHFGDGTRLSIL.

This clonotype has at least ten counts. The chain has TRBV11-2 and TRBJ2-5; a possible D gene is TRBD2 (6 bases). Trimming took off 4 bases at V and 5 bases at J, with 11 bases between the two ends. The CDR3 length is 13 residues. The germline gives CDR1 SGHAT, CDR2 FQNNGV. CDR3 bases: TGTGCCAGCAGCTCAGAGGGGACTGAGACCCAGTACTTC. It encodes CASSSEGTETQYF.

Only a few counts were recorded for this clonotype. As DNA, the CDR3 is TGTGCCAGCAACCGGGACAGGGTGGACACCGGGGAGCTGTTTTTT. The encoded protein is CASNRDRVDTGELFF. The chain carries TRBV6-1 and TRBJ2-2, with TRBD1 identical over 9 bases. The CDR3 covers 15 residues. V dropped 7 bases and J dropped 3; count of bases not matched to a gene: 6. From germline, CDR1 is MNHNS and CDR2 SASEGT.

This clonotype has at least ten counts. The CDR3 nucleotides read TGTGCCAGCAGTTTTTTGGGTTGGGATGGCAATCAGCCCCAGCATTTT. Its protein product is CASSFLGWDGNQPQHF. The chain employs TRBV27 and TRBJ1-5; no clear D. The CDR3 is 16 amino acids. In germline, CDR1 is MNHEY, CDR2 SMNVEV (reference sequence). V was shortened by 3 bases and J by 2 bases, with 14 bases between the two germline ends.

The CDR3 DNA follows: TGTGCCAGCAGCCTTTCTAGCGGATTGAACACCGGGGAGCTGTTTTTT. Translating gives CASSLSSGLNTGELFF. The V call is TRBV5-4, the J call TRBJ2-2, with 7 bases lining up with TRBD2. The CDR3 length is 16 residues. V dropped 4 bases and J dropped 1; count of bases not matched to a gene: 7. Per germline, CDR1 SGHNT and CDR2 YYREEE (reference sequence).

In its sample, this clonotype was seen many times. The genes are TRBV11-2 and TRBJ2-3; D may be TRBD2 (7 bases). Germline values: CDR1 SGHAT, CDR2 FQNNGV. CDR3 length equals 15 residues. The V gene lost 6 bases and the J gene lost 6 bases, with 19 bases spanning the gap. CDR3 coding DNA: TGTGCCAGCAGTTACAGGGACGGGGGAGGGGATACGCAGTATTTT. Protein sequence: CASSYRDGGGDTQYF.

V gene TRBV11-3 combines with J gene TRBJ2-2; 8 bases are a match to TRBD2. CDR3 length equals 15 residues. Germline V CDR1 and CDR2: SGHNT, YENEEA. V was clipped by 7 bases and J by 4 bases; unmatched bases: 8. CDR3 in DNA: TGTGCCAGCACCCTAACTAGCGGCGGCACCGGGGAGCTGTTTTTT. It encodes CASTLTSGGTGELFF.

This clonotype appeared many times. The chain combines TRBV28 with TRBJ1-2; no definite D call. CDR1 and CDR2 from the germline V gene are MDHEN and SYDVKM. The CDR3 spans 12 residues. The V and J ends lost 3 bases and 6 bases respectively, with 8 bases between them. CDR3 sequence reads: CASSLPGDGYTF. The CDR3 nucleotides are TGTGCCAGCAGTTTGCCTGGGGATGGCTACACCTTC.

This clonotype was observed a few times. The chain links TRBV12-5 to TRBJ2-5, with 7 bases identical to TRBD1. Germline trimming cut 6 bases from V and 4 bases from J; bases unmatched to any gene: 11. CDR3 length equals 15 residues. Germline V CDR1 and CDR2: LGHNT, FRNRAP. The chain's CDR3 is CASGRYRGGGETQYF. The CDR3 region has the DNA TGTGCTAGTGGCCGATACAGGGGCGGCGGAGAGACCCAGTACTTC.

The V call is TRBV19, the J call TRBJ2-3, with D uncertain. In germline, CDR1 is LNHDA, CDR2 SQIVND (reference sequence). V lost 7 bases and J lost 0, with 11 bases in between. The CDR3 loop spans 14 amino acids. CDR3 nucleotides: TGTGCCAGTACCTCGGCAGGAAGCACAGATACGCAGTATTTT. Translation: CASTSAGSTDTQYF.

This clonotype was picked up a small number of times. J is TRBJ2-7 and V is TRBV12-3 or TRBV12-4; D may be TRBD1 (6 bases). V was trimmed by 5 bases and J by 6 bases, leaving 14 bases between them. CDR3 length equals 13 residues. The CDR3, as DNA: TGTGCCAGCAGTGGACAGTTTGGGTTCGAGCAGTACTTC. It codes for CASSGQFGFEQYF.

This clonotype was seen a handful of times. The CDR3, as DNA: TGTGCCAGCAGCGTTGGAGGGGCGCTTGAGGAAAAACTGTTTTTT. This sequence encodes CASSVGGALEEKLFF. The genes are TRBV9 and TRBJ1-4; a weak D match, TRBD1 (5 bases). The CDR3 is 15 amino acids. Trimming pared 2 bases from V and 8 bases from J, leaving 16 bases between. Per germline, CDR1 SGDLS and CDR2 YYNGEE.

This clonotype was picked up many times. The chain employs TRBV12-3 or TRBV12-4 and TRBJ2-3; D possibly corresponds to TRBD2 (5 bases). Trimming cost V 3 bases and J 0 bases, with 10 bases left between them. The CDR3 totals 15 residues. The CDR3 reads CASSLNGISTDTQYF. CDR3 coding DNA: TGTGCCAGCAGTTTGAACGGGATTAGCACAGATACGCAGTATTTT.

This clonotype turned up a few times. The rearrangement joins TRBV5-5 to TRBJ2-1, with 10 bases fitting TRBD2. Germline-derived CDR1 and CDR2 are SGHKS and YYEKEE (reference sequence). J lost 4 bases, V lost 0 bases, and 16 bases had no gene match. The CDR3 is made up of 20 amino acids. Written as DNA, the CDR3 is TGTGCCAGCAGCTTGGGGATGGGACTAGCGCCCACCGCATTATACAATGAGCAGTTCTTC. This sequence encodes CASSLGMGLAPTALYNEQFF.

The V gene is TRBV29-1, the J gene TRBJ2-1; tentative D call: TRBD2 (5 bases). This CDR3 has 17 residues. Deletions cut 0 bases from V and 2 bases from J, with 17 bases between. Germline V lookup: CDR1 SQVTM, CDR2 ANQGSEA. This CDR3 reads CSVEDRVGSGAYNEQFF. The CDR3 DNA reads TGCAGCGTTGAAGATCGGGTGGGGAGTGGGGCCTACAATGAGCAGTTCTTC.

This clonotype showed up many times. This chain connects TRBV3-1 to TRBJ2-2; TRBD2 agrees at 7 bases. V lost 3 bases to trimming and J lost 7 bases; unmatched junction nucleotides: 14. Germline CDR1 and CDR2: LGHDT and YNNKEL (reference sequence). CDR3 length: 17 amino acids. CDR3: CASSHPRGSGIHGELFF. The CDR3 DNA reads TGTGCCAGCAGCCACCCTAGGGGCAGCGGGATTCACGGGGAGCTGTTTTTT.

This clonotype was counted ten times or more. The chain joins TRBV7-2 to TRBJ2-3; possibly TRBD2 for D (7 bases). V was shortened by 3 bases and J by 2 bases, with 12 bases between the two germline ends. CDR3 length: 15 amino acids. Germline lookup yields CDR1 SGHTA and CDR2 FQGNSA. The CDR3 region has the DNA TGTGCCAGCAGCTTGGGGGGGCGCGTCACAGATACGCAGTATTTT. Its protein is CASSLGGRVTDTQYF.

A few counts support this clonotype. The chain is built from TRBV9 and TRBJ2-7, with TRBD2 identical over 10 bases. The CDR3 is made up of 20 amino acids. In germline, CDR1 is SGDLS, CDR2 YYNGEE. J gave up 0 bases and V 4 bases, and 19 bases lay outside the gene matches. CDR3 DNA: TGTGCCAGCAGCAAAACGCCCGGGACTAGCGTACCCCCCAGCTCCTACGAGCAGTACTTC. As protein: CASSKTPGTSVPPSSYEQYF.

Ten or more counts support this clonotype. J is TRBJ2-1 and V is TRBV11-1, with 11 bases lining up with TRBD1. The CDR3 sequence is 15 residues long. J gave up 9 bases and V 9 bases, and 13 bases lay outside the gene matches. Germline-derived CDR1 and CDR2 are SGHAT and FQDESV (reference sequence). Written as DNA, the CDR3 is TGTGCCAGTAAGACGAGGACAGGGGGCAGGGGTGAGCAGTTCTTC. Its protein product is CASKTRTGGRGEQFF.

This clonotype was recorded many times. The CDR3 spells CASSTGDGTYEQYF. For the CDR3, the DNA is TGTGCCAGCAGTACTGGGGACGGTACCTACGAGCAGTACTTC. The chain recombines TRBV12-3 or TRBV12-4 with TRBJ2-7; either TRBD1 or TRBD2 may supply D (5 bases each). The CDR3 loop spans 14 amino acids. V was clipped by 5 bases and J by 2 bases, with 13 bases between them.

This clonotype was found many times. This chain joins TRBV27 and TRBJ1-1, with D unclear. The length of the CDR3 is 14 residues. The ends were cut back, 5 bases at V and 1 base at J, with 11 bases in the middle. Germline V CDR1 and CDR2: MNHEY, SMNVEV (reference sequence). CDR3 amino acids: CASSQVGWNTEAFF. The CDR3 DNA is TGTGCCAGCAGTCAAGTGGGCTGGAACACTGAAGCTTTCTTT.

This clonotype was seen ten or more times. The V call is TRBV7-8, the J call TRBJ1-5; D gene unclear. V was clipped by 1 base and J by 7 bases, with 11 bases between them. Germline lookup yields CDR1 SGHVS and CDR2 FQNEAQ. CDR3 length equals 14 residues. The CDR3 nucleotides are TGTGCCAGCAGCTTAGATCGGCCCGGGCAGCCCCAGCATTTT. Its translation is CASSLDRPGQPQHF.

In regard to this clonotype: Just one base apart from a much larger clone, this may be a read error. In DNA, the CDR3 is TGCAGTGCTAGACCTGCGGGAGATACGCAGTATTTT. It specifies CSARPAGDTQYF. This rearrangement joins TRBV20-1 to TRBJ2-3, with a possible D match to TRBD2 (5 bases). Germline CDR1 DFQATT, CDR2 SNEGSKA (reference sequence). The CDR3 contains 12 residues. V lost 2 bases and J 5 bases, leaving 8 bases between the germline ends.

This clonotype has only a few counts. The CDR3 is CAIRGTGSSDQPQHF. In nucleotides, the CDR3 is TGTGCCATCAGGGGGACAGGGTCGAGCGATCAGCCCCAGCATTTT. The chain carries TRBV10-3 and TRBJ1-5; 9 bases fit TRBD1. The CDR3 sequence is 15 residues long. V shed 6 bases, J shed 5 bases, and the junction held 8 bases outside the gene matches. Looked up from germline, CDR1 is ENHRY and CDR2 is SYGVKD.

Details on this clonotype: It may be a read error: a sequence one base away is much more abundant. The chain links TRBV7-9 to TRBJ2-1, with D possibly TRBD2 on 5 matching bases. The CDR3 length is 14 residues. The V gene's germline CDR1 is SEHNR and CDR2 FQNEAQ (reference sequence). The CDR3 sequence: CASGEQVGYKEQFF. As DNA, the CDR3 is TGTGCCAGCGGGGAGCAGGTGGGGTACAAGGAGCAGTTCTTC.

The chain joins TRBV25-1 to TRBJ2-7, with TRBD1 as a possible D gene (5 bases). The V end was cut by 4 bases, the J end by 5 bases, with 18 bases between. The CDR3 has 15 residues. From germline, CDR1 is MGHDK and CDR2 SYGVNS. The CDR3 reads CASSGVEPRAHEQYF. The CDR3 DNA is TGTGCCAGCAGTGGTGTAGAGCCCAGGGCCCACGAGCAGTACTTC.

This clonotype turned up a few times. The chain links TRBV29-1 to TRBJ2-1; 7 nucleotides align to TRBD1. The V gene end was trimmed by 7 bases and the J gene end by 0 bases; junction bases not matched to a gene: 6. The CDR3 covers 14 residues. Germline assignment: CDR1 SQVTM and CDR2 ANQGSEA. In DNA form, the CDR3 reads TGCAGCGCTGGGGGACAGAGCTCCTACAATGAGCAGTTCTTC. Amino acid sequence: CSAGGQSSYNEQFF.